This record concerns one TCR beta chain sequence. This clonotype was observed at least ten times. This receptor's antigen is unknown. The record has no base qualities; no much larger clone is one base away. Preparation of the library involved 5' RACE. TCRdb records NextSeq 500 as the sequencer. The TCR library protocol attached unique molecular identifiers to individual cDNA molecules to correct for sequencing error and PCR bias. Both TCR alpha and beta chains were sequenced, and tight co-correlation was observed between alpha and beta sequence abundances in each sample. The published analysis was carried out like this. Decombinator V4 was used to annotate the V gene, J gene and CDR3 of the TCR sequences. TCRs were defined as expanded if a significant change between any two time points was detected under a Poisson model with p below 0.0001. TCR abundances were normalised to the total number of TCRs sequenced per sample and were expressed as counts per million. MAIT TCRs were defined by TRAV1-2 paired with TRAJ12, TRAJ20 or TRAJ33, and iNKT TCRs by TRAV10 paired with TRAJ18. A search of VDJdb, accessed on 1 November 2021, was run for TCRs annotated to CMV, EBV and SARS-CoV-2, with TCRs annotated for multiple antigens excluded. Starting from the raw public reads, TCRdb applied fastp trimming at Q25, assembled clones with MiXCR and retained in-frame beta chains. Every CDR3 protein is listed once, alongside the most common genes and DNA of its rows. TCRdb's processing, not the authors' own work, is the source of the V and J calls. The sample profile shows 50,000 or so distinct CDR3 sequences; roughly 13% of them were found once. Of the sample, around 9.9% falls within the top ten clones.

Per the germline V gene, MNHEY is the CDR1 and SVGEGT is the CDR2. The junction shows trimming of 3 bases on V and 1 base on J, plus 9 bases between the germline ends. The CDR3, cysteine through phenylalanine, is 14 amino acids long. Just the 42-base CDR3 DNA is kept, in frame starting at base 1. These data are taken from a study of early T cells in non-severe SARS-CoV-2 infection (dated by TCRdb to about 2021). As for the study more broadly: TCR sequencing used bulk RNA from unsorted whole blood, so alpha and beta chains could not be paired.

The paper's findings and limits, for the study overall: Matching against VDJdb was skewed toward anti-spike CD8 responses, likely underestimated virus-specific expansions, and missed private and CD4 specificities.

Set within a cohort of healthcare workers in London, UK, this nested case-control study involved weekly PCR testing of nasopharyngeal swabs along with blood sampling. Healthcare workers were recruited between 23 and 31 March 2020, during the week of the UK lockdown, and were followed weekly for up to about 15 weeks. The rearranged segments are TRBV6-2 or TRBV6-3 and TRBJ1-2; the D region possibly corresponds to TRBD1 (5 bases align). The sequence was obtained from an adult who was a healthcare worker with PCR-confirmed SARS-CoV-2 infection or an uninfected control (not recorded which). The specimen was whole blood. The DNA sequence is given as TGTGCCAGCAGTTATGGGGCAGATAACTATGGCTACACCTTC. It is translated as CASSYGADNYGYTF.